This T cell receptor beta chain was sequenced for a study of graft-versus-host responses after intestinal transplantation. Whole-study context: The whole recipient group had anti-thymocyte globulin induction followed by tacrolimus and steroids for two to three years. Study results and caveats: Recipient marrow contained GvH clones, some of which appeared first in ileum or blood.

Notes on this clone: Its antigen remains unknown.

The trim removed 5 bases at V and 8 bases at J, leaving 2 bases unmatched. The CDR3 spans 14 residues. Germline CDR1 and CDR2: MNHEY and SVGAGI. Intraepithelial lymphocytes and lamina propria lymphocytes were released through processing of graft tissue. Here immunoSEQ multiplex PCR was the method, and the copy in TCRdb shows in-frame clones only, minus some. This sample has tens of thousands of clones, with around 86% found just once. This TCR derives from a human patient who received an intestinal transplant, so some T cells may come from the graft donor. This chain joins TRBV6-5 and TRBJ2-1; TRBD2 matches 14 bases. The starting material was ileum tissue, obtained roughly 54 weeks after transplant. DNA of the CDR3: TGTGCCAGCAGTCTGGGACTAGCGGGAGATGAGCAGTTCTTC. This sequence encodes CASSLGLAGDEQFF.